The 21 T cell receptor beta chains in this list originate from one sample, sequenced in a study of CD8+ T cells in alopecia areata. As the sequencing template, cDNA was produced by extracting RNA and reverse transcribing it. Produced via immunoSEQ multiplex PCR; TCRdb's table is partial and in-frame only. The sample shows roughly 140,000 clones, about 51% of them seen only once. This specimen was CD8+ T cells sorted from blood, taken at week 0. These receptors were obtained from a human donor with alopecia areata.

The chain employs TRBV29-1 and TRBJ2-1; 9 nucleotides agree with TRBD2. The germline V gene has CDR1 SQVTM and CDR2 ANQGSEA. J was trimmed by 4 bases and V by 1 base; bases with no gene match: 5. This CDR3 contains 15 residues. CDR3 sequence reads: CSVEAPSGGYNEQFF. In nucleotides, the CDR3 is TGCAGCGTTGAAGCTCCGAGCGGGGGGTACAATGAGCAGTTCTTC.

The chain employs TRBV11-2 and TRBJ2-7; 9 nucleotides agree with TRBD1. With 1 base clipped from V and 7 bases from J, the junction kept 8 bases outside the gene matches. Per germline, CDR1 SGHAT and CDR2 FQNNGV. The CDR3 is 15 residues long. CDR3 amino acids: CASSLAGQGAREQYF. The CDR3 DNA reads as TGTGCCAGCAGCTTAGCGGGACAGGGCGCCCGGGAGCAGTACTTC.

This clone came up a few times. This chain uses TRBV5-1 with TRBJ2-3, with 8 bases matching TRBD1. The V and J ends lost 2 bases and 4 bases, in that order; junction bases with no gene match: 6. Germline V gives CDR1 SGHRS, CDR2 YFSETQ. This CDR3 contains 15 residues. The chain's CDR3 is CASSLYSTGADTQYF. As DNA, the CDR3 is TGCGCCAGCAGCTTATATTCGACAGGGGCAGATACGCAGTATTTT.

The V and J genes are TRBV7-9 and TRBJ1-5; D gene ambiguous. The CDR3 loop spans 14 amino acids. Trimming left V 8 bases short and J 0 bases short, with 11 bases between. Germline assignment: CDR1 SEHNR and CDR2 FQNEAQ (reference sequence). The CDR3 nucleotides read TGTGCCAGCGCTGACGGATATAGCAATCAGCCCCAGCATTTT. As protein: CASADGYSNQPQHF. The full variable domain, with the rest looked up from reference TRBV7-9 and TRBJ1-5, is DTGVSQNPRHKITKRGQNVTFRCDPISEHNRLYWYRQTLGQGPEFLTYFQNEAQLEKSRLLSDRFSAERPKGSFSTLEIQRTEQGDSAMYLCASADGYSNQPQHFGDGTRLSIL.

The genes are TRBV20-1 and TRBJ1-2, with D unresolved. From germline, CDR1 is DFQATT and CDR2 SNEGSKA (reference sequence). The V end was cut by 0 bases, the J end by 9 bases, with 8 bases between. The CDR3 consists of 11 residues. CDR3 amino acids: CSARDKASYTF. The CDR3 DNA sequence: TGCAGTGCTAGAGATAAGGCAAGCTACACCTTC.

The rearrangement uses TRBV29-1 and TRBJ1-2; D is possibly TRBD1 (5 bases). The CDR3 loop spans 13 amino acids. Germline V gene data show CDR1 as SQVTM and CDR2 as ANQGSEA. Trimming cost V 3 bases and J 4 bases, with 12 bases left between them. The CDR3 region is CSVEGQGGYGYTF. The CDR3 region has the DNA TGCAGCGTTGAGGGCCAGGGCGGCTATGGCTACACCTTC.

The V gene is TRBV30, the J gene TRBJ1-2; a weak D match, TRBD1 (6 bases). Trimming took 8 bases from V and 4 from J, leaving 26 bases between them. CDR1 and CDR2 (germline): GTSNPN, SVGIG (reference sequence). This CDR3 contains 16 residues. As DNA, the CDR3 is TGTGCCGGGAAGCCGATCGGACAGACCGAAGGCTATGGCTACACCTTC. It specifies CAGKPIGQTEGYGYTF.

V gene TRBV7-9 combines with J gene TRBJ1-1; a possible D gene is TRBD1 (6 bases). Germline V CDR1 and CDR2: SEHNR, FQNEAQ (reference sequence). V was trimmed by 5 bases and J by 8 bases, leaving 12 bases between them. The CDR3 length is 12 residues. For the CDR3, the DNA is TGTGCCAGCAGCCCCTCGGACAGAGAAGCTTTCTTT. Its protein is CASSPSDREAFF.

The DNA of the CDR3 is TGTGCCAGTAGTCAAACCAAAAACATTCAGTACTTC. Protein sequence: CASSQTKNIQYF. This chain uses TRBV19 with TRBJ2-4; no firm D call. V was pared by 5 bases and J by 2 bases, with 4 bases between. Germline assignment: CDR1 LNHDA and CDR2 SQIVND (reference sequence). The CDR3 consists of 12 residues. The full variable domain, completed using reference TRBV19 and TRBJ2-4, is DGGITQSPKYLFRKEGQNVTLSCEQNLNHDAMYWYRQDPGQGLRLIYYSQIVNDFQKGDIAEGYSVSREKKESFPLTVTSAQKNPTAFYLCASSQTKNIQYFGAGTRLSVL.

The chain carries TRBV4-1 and TRBJ1-1, with no clear D. CDR1 is MGHRA and CDR2 is YSYEKL in the germline V gene. V was cut by 0 bases and J by 13 bases, with 15 bases left in between. The length of the CDR3 is 13 residues. The CDR3 protein is CASSQDLSQSLFF. CDR3 in DNA: TGCGCCAGCAGCCAAGATCTATCCCAGTCACTTTTCTTT.

Regarding this clone: Other DNA sequences in the sample encode the same CDR3. CDR3 region: CASSPRGGQETQYF. In nucleotides, the CDR3 is TGTGCCAGCAGCCCCCGGGGGGGACAAGAGACCCAGTACTTC. The chain recombines TRBV13 with TRBJ2-5; 8 nucleotides align to TRBD2. CDR1 and CDR2 (germline): PRHDT, FYEKMQ (reference sequence). There are 14 residues in the CDR3. The V gene end was trimmed by 5 bases and the J gene end by 2 bases; junction bases not matched to a gene: 4. Complete variable domain (other parts from reference TRBV13 and TRBJ2-5): AAGVIQSPRHLIKEKRETATLKCYPIPRHDTVYWYQQGPGQDPQFLISFYEKMQSDKGSIPDRFSAQQFSDYHSELNMSSLELGDSALYFCASSPRGGQETQYFGPGTRLLVL.

The V and J genes are TRBV4-1 and TRBJ2-1, with TRBD1 matching 8 bases. Per the germline V gene, CDR1 is MGHRA and CDR2 is YSYEKL. This CDR3 spans 17 amino acids. The J segment lost 4 bases and the V segment lost 3 bases, leaving 11 bases of the junction unmatched. CDR3 residues: CASSHPFPGQAYNEQFF. CDR3 nucleotide sequence: TGCGCCAGCAGCCACCCCTTCCCGGGACAGGCTTACAATGAGCAGTTCTTC.

The sample holds a few counts of this clone. The V and J genes are TRBV6-6 and TRBJ2-1, with D uncertain. This CDR3 has 11 residues. Trimming removed 5 bases from V and 10 bases from J, with 9 bases in between. The germline V gene encodes CDR1 MNHNY and CDR2 SVGAGI (reference sequence). This chain's CDR3 is CASSLRREQFF. DNA for the CDR3: TGTGCCAGCAGTCTAAGACGGGAGCAGTTCTTC.

The chain uses TRBV2 and TRBJ2-2, with D unclear. Trimming took 2 bases from V and 2 from J, leaving 9 bases between them. This CDR3 region has 15 residues. CDR1 is SNHLY, CDR2 FYNNEI, per germline. CDR3 residues: CASSEQAANTGELFF. The CDR3 DNA is TGTGCCAGCAGTGAACAGGCAGCTAACACCGGGGAGCTGTTTTTT.

The chain links TRBV7-9 to TRBJ2-3, with D perhaps assigned TRBD1 or TRBD2 (5 bases each). Germline V gene sequence: CDR1 SEHNR, CDR2 FQNEAQ (reference sequence). The CDR3 length is 12 residues. V gave up 1 base and J gave up 6 bases, with 5 bases separating them. The CDR3, as DNA: TGTGCCAGCAGCTTAGGGGACGATACGCAGTATTTT. This translates into CASSLGDDTQYF.

This clone has only a few counts. The chain joins TRBV4-1 to TRBJ1-1; D remains ambiguous. The V end lost 0 bases, the J end lost 2 bases, and 10 bases lay between the germline ends. In germline, CDR1 is MGHRA, CDR2 YSYEKL. The CDR3 is 15 amino acids. The CDR3 reads CASSQDGRPNTEAFF. The CDR3 DNA sequence: TGCGCCAGCAGCCAAGATGGACGGCCAAACACTGAAGCTTTCTTT.

CDR3 in DNA: TGTGCCAGCCGAGGGAGTTACGAGCAGTACTTC. Amino acids: CASRGSYEQYF. V is TRBV4-2 and J is TRBJ2-7; D possibly corresponds to TRBD2 (5 bases). Germline V gene data show CDR1 as LGHNA and CDR2 as YNFKEQ. V was pared by 8 bases and J by 4 bases, with 9 bases between. This CDR3 is 11 amino acids long.

The V gene is TRBV6-5, the J gene TRBJ2-3; D uncertain. CDR3 length: 14 residues. The V gene's germline CDR1 is MNHEY and CDR2 SVGAGI. V was pared by 1 base and J by 4 bases, with 9 bases between. This CDR3 is CASSYFSGADTQYF. DNA of the CDR3: TGTGCCAGCAGTTACTTCTCCGGAGCAGATACGCAGTATTTT.

The chain links TRBV27 to TRBJ1-5; perhaps TRBD1 as D (6 bases). V was clipped by 6 bases and J by 0 bases, with 21 bases between them. The germline gives CDR1 MNHEY, CDR2 SMNVEV (reference sequence). The CDR3 has 18 amino acids. The CDR3 spells CASRRSWQGTNSNQPQHF. The CDR3 DNA reads TGTGCCAGCAGGCGATCGTGGCAGGGGACGAATAGCAATCAGCCCCAGCATTTT.

The V and J genes are TRBV13 and TRBJ2-5; 11 bases are a match to TRBD2. The DNA end is a closer match to TRBJ2-7, so the J assignment may be wrong. The CDR3 is made up of 15 amino acids. Germline V gene lookup returns CDR1 PRHDT and CDR2 FYEKMQ (reference sequence). The CDR3 loop reads CASSPRLAGFYEQYF. DNA of the CDR3: TGTGCCAGCAGCCCGCGACTAGCGGGGTTTTACGAGCAGTACTTC.

This clone was observed once. The J gene is TRBJ1-4, the V gene TRBV29-1; D is unclear. The CDR3 consists of 11 residues. The germline V and J ends were trimmed by 0 bases and 8 bases, with 4 bases remaining between them. From germline, CDR1 is SQVTM and CDR2 ANQGSEA. The CDR3 loop is CSVEDYEKLFF. CDR3 sequence (DNA): TGCAGCGTTGAAGATTACGAAAAACTGTTTTTT.